The present TCR beta chain was sequenced within a study of T cells in Graves' hyperthyroidism and ophthalmopathy. At least ten counts were recorded for this clonotype. What it recognizes is unknown. Broader study findings: The model made its ophthalmopathy prediction, and onset followed a median roughly six months later. Patients with ophthalmopathy were separated from those with stable hyperthyroidism by a 13 V-J model.

Amplification targeted TCR beta CDR3 regions from RNA transcripts. The TCR CDR3 was amplified in a first-round RT-PCR using the HTBI primer set. TCRdb re-called the multiplex PCR reads through MiXCR, storing one row per CDR3 protein. The table includes under 400,000 distinct CDR3 sequences, around 14% detected once. V dropped 3 bases and J dropped 0 bases, with 17 bases sitting between them. CDR3 size: 17 residues. Germline assignment: CDR1 KGHSH and CDR2 LQKENI. Uncontrolled infection, other autoimmune disease, pregnancy or lactation barred patients from enrollment. Each 10 ml fresh peripheral blood draw supplied the PBMCs.

The TCR was taken from a woman aged 18-35 years with Graves' hyperthyroidism. The sample taken for sequencing was blood. The genes are TRBV18 and TRBJ1-2; D call uncertain. DNA for the CDR3: TGTGCCAGCTCACCTAGAGATATAAGGGCAGCTAACTATGGCTACACCTTC. The encoded protein is CASSPRDIRAANYGYTF.